Below, 32 T cell receptor beta chains from the same sample are listed, as sequenced in a study of T cell repertoires in cytomegalovirus infection. TCRdb ran MiXCR on the reads and lists one entry per CDR3 protein. This sample carries 650,000 to 900,000 distinct CDR3 sequences, about 27% of them seen once, and the ten largest clones take 10% to 15%. These TCRs are of unknown antigen specificity. The specimen was cultured CD8+ T cells from PBMCs, collected from culture after CMV antigen stimulation. These receptors were taken from a human donor in good health (CMV status not recorded). Some clones in this sample may be carry-over from other donors' samples.

This clonotype has just a few counts. This chain connects TRBV7-2 to TRBJ1-1; D gene uncertain. Trimming removed 2 bases from V and 2 bases from J, with 12 bases in between. The germline V gene encodes CDR1 SGHTA and CDR2 FQGNSA. The CDR3 runs 15 residues. CDR3 sequence reads: CASSLWADPNTEAFF. For the CDR3, the DNA is TGTGCCAGCAGCTTATGGGCGGATCCAAACACTGAAGCTTTCTTT.

This clonotype has ten or more counts. The rearrangement uses TRBV7-9 and TRBJ2-7; TRBD2 might be the D (6 bases). The ends were cut back, 5 bases at V and 2 bases at J, with 13 bases in the middle. The CDR3 length is 14 residues. Germline V gene data show CDR1 as SEHNR and CDR2 as FQNEAQ (reference sequence). The CDR3 spells CASSPRGIPYEQYF. The CDR3 DNA sequence: TGTGCCAGCAGCCCCCGGGGGATACCCTACGAGCAGTACTTC. Full variable domain (remainder filled in from reference TRBV7-9 and TRBJ2-7): DTGVSQNPRHKITKRGQNVTFRCDPISEHNRLYWYRQTLGQGPEFLTYFQNEAQLEKSRLLSDRFSAERPKGSFSTLEIQRTEQGDSAMYLCASSPRGIPYEQYFGPGTRLTVT.

The rearrangement joins TRBV19 to TRBJ2-5; D is perhaps TRBD1 (5 bases). The CDR3 runs 14 residues. The germline V gene encodes CDR1 LNHDA and CDR2 SQIVND (reference sequence). V shed 1 base and J shed 5 bases, with 11 bases lying between them. The CDR3 nucleotides are TGTGCCAGTAGTATAGGTAGGGGAAGTGAGACCCAGTACTTC. It is translated as CASSIGRGSETQYF.

The V call is TRBV10-3, the J call TRBJ2-7; D is possibly TRBD2 (5 bases). The germline V and J ends were trimmed by 4 bases and 0 bases, with 13 bases remaining between them. CDR3 size: 15 residues. Germline CDR1 ENHRY, CDR2 SYGVKD. The CDR3 sequence: CAISVGDTPSYEQYV. The CDR3 region has the DNA TGTGCCATCAGTGTGGGAGATACCCCCTCCTACGAGCAGTACGTC.

This clonotype was recorded at least ten times. The chain has TRBV7-2 and TRBJ2-3, with a tentative D call TRBD2 (5 bases). This CDR3 contains 15 residues. Germline assignment: CDR1 SGHTA and CDR2 FQGNSA. The V end lost 3 bases, the J end lost 2 bases, and 12 bases lay between the germline ends. The CDR3 DNA is TGTGCCAGCAGCTTGGTGGGGAGTATCACAGATACGCAGTATTTT. The encoded protein is CASSLVGSITDTQYF.

This clonotype was counted between two and nine times. V and J are TRBV28 and TRBJ2-3; 7 bases are shared with TRBD2. CDR3 length: 15 amino acids. In germline, CDR1 is MDHEN, CDR2 SYDVKM. J gave up 3 bases and V 5 bases, and 8 bases lay outside the gene matches. In nucleotides, the CDR3 is TGTGCCAGCAGTCTTGGCAGAGCGGGAACAGATACGCAGTATTTT. Its translation: CASSLGRAGTDTQYF.

The CDR3 bases are TGTGCCAGCAGTGCGACTAGCGGGGCCACAGATACGCAGTATTTT. This translates into CASSATSGATDTQYF. The J gene is TRBJ2-3, the V gene TRBV28; 11 nucleotides agree with TRBD2. The CDR3 covers 15 residues. Germline lookup yields CDR1 MDHEN and CDR2 SYDVKM. Germline trimming cut 5 bases from V and 2 bases from J; bases unmatched to any gene: 3. Full variable domain (rest looked up from reference TRBV28 and TRBJ2-3): DVKVTQSSRYLVKRTGEKVFLECVQDMDHENMFWYRQDPGLGLRLIYFSYDVKMKEKGDIPEGYSVSREKKERFSLILESASTNQTSMYLCASSATSGATDTQYFGPGTRLTVL.

This clonotype was seen a handful of times. This sequence joins TRBV4-1 and TRBJ2-1; the D call may be TRBD1 or TRBD2 (5 bases each). This CDR3 is 18 amino acids long. V was cut by 0 bases and J by 8 bases, with 23 bases left in between. Germline loops: CDR1 MGHRA, CDR2 YSYEKL. CDR3 amino acids: CASSQEGFIRGSGDEQFF. CDR3 coding DNA: TGCGCCAGCAGCCAAGAAGGCTTCATACGGGGCTCTGGGGATGAGCAGTTCTTC.

The J gene is TRBJ1-1, the V gene TRBV25-1; 11 positions agree with TRBD1. Germline CDR1 is MGHDK and CDR2 is SYGVNS. This CDR3 region has 14 residues. With 3 bases clipped from V and 7 bases from J, the junction kept 4 bases outside the gene matches. Written as DNA, the CDR3 is TGTGCCAGCAGTGACGGACAGGGGGCAAGTGAAGCTTTCTTT. It encodes CASSDGQGASEAFF.

This clonotype has at least ten counts. The chain is built from TRBV7-6 and TRBJ2-1; 10 nucleotides align to TRBD1. This CDR3 region has 20 residues. Germline CDR1 reads SGHVS; CDR2 reads FNYEAQ. Trimming at V came to 5 bases and at J to 2 bases, leaving 18 bases not matched to a gene. The CDR3 DNA reads as TGTGCCAGCAGCGTGAGGACAGGGGGTTTAGCCCCCACTACCTACAATGAGCAGTTCTTC. Its protein is CASSVRTGGLAPTTYNEQFF. The entire variable domain, with the rest obtained from reference TRBV7-6 and TRBJ2-1, is as follows: GAGVSQSPRYKVTKRGQDVALRCDPISGHVSLYWYRQALGQGPEFLTYFNYEAQQDKSGLPNDRFSAERPEGSISTLTIQRTEQRDSAMYRCASSVRTGGLAPTTYNEQFFGPGTRLTVL.

This clonotype was counted a few times. V is TRBV11-2 and J is TRBJ1-1; D is uncertain. The V gene lost 4 bases and the J gene lost 4 bases, with 10 bases spanning the gap. CDR3 length: 13 residues. The germline gives CDR1 SGHAT, CDR2 FQNNGV. The CDR3 protein is CASSSHSGTEAFF. The CDR3 region has the DNA TGTGCCAGCAGCTCCCATTCTGGCACTGAAGCTTTCTTT.

V gene TRBV4-3 combines with J gene TRBJ1-2; D is perhaps TRBD1 (6 bases). The CDR3 runs to 15 residues. Trimming took off 5 bases at V and 8 bases at J, with 21 bases between the two ends. Germline loops: CDR1 LGHNA, CDR2 YSLEER. The CDR3 region is CASSSSRQVFRGYTF. DNA of the CDR3: TGCGCCAGCAGCTCCTCCCGACAGGTCTTTCGGGGCTACACCTTC.

The J gene is TRBJ1-1, the V gene TRBV5-4; D unclear. V gave up 3 bases and J gave up 0 bases, with 12 bases separating them. This CDR3 is 15 amino acids long. Germline V gives CDR1 SGHNT, CDR2 YYREEE (reference sequence). The CDR3 bases are TGTGCCAGCAGCTATATGGGCAGTTTGAACACTGAAGCTTTCTTT. The encoded protein is CASSYMGSLNTEAFF.

This clonotype was counted a few times. The V gene is TRBV7-8, the J gene TRBJ1-1, with D possibly being TRBD1 (6 bases). Per germline, CDR1 SGHVS and CDR2 FQNEAQ. Between the trimmed V and J ends, which lost 0 bases and 4 bases, there was a span of 9 bases. The CDR3 loop spans 14 amino acids. CDR3 DNA sequence: TGTGCCAGCAGCTTAGCCAGGGGCTTCACTGAAGCTTTCTTT. This gives the protein CASSLARGFTEAFF. Full variable domain (rest looked up from reference TRBV7-8 and TRBJ1-1): GAGVSQSPRYKVAKRGQDVALRCDPISGHVSLFWYQQALGQGPEFLTYFQNEAQLDKSGLPSDRFFAERPEGSVSTLKIQRTQQEDSAVYLCASSLARGFTEAFFGQGTRLTVV.

In its sample, this clonotype was seen many times. The V and J genes are TRBV7-2 and TRBJ2-3; D perhaps matches TRBD2 (5 bases). CDR1 is SGHTA, CDR2 FQGNSA, per germline. The V and J ends lost 2 bases and 5 bases respectively, with 14 bases between them. The CDR3 length is 15 residues. The CDR3 DNA reads as TGTGCCAGCAGCTTAACGGGGATCCCTGGAGATACGCAGTATTTT. This codes for CASSLTGIPGDTQYF.

In its sample, this clonotype was seen a few times. V usage is TRBV7-2 and J usage is TRBJ1-2; D not certain. V dropped 2 bases and J dropped 6 bases, with 13 bases sitting between them. Per the germline V gene, CDR1 is SGHTA and CDR2 is FQGNSA. This CDR3 is built from 14 residues. CDR3 bases: TGTGCCAGCAGCTTATCATCCTCCGGGGATGGCTACACCTTC. This translates into CASSLSSSGDGYTF.

The genes are TRBV20-1 and TRBJ2-7, with D perhaps TRBD2 (6 bases). CDR3 size: 13 residues. Germline CDR1 is DFQATT and CDR2 is SNEGSKA (reference sequence). V shed 5 bases and J shed 6 bases, with 17 bases lying between them. The CDR3 DNA follows: TGCAGTGCTCCGGCGGGGCCCCCGACCGAGCAGTACTTC. Its protein product is CSAPAGPPTEQYF.

This chain joins TRBV19 and TRBJ2-7; the D is unclear. With 4 bases removed from V and 0 bases from J, the gap between germline ends came to 10 bases. Germline CDR1 and CDR2: LNHDA and SQIVND (reference sequence). The CDR3 consists of 14 residues. CDR3 nucleotide sequence: TGTGCCAGTAGTAAGTATGAGTTCTCCTACGAGCAGTACTTC. Translated: CASSKYEFSYEQYF.

This clonotype came up many times. The chain joins TRBV7-2 to TRBJ2-1; 16 positions agree with TRBD2. The V and J ends lost 5 bases and 9 bases, in that order; junction bases with no gene match: 7. CDR3 length equals 16 residues. Looked up from germline, CDR1 is SGHTA and CDR2 is FQGNSA. Here the CDR3 DNA reads TGTGCCAGCAGCCGCGGGACTAGCGGGGGGGCCGGTGAGCAGTTCTTC. It encodes CASSRGTSGGAGEQFF. Based on the CDR3 plus reference TRBV7-2 and TRBJ2-1, the full variable domain is GAGVSQSPSNKVTEKGKDVELRCDPISGHTALYWYRQSLGQGLEFLIYFQGNSAPDKSGLPSDRFSAERTGGSVSTLTIQRTQQEDSAVYLCASSRGTSGGAGEQFFGPGTRLTVL.

The V gene is TRBV29-1, the J gene TRBJ2-2; D gene ambiguous. The CDR3 extends over 12 amino acids. V dropped 1 base and J dropped 3 bases, with 3 bases sitting between them. CDR1 is SQVTM and CDR2 is ANQGSEA in the germline V gene. This CDR3 reads CSVEGYTGELFF. The CDR3 nucleotides read TGCAGCGTTGAAGGATACACCGGGGAGCTGTTTTTT.

This clonotype was counted at least ten times. This chain links TRBV7-6 with TRBJ2-5, with D hard to call. Germline V gene sequence: CDR1 SGHVS, CDR2 FNYEAQ. CDR3 size: 15 residues. Trimming shortened V by 3 bases and J by 1 base, and 12 bases separated the two germline ends. The CDR3 loop is CASSFPEAPQETQYF. The CDR3 DNA follows: TGTGCCAGCAGCTTCCCCGAAGCGCCCCAAGAGACCCAGTACTTC.

In its sample, this clonotype was seen a few times. The chain carries TRBV7-9 and TRBJ1-1; D not resolved. Germline V gene lookup returns CDR1 SEHNR and CDR2 FQNEAQ (reference sequence). This CDR3 comprises 16 residues. V lost 3 bases, J lost 0 bases, and 14 bases lay in between. CDR3 sequence reads: CASSFLTGSVNTEAFF. CDR3 bases: TGTGCCAGCAGCTTTTTGACCGGATCGGTGAACACTGAAGCTTTCTTT.

The CDR3 DNA reads TGTGCCAGCCCCCTCCGCGCGGGGGGGCGCAGGTCCACAGATACGCAGTATTTT. Translation: CASPLRAGGRRSTDTQYF. The chain couples TRBV2 to TRBJ2-3; 9 positions match TRBD2. CDR1 SNHLY and CDR2 FYNNEI come from the germline V gene. CDR3 length: 18 residues. The junction had 17 bases not matched to a gene; V was cut back by 8 bases and J by 2 bases. Drawing the rest from reference TRBV2 and TRBJ2-3, the complete variable domain is EPEVTQTPSHQVTQMGQEVILRCVPISNHLYFYWYRQILGQKVEFLVSFYNNEISEKSEIFDDQFSVERPDGSNFTLKIRSTKLEDSAMYFCASPLRAGGRRSTDTQYFGPGTRLTVL.

This clonotype was recorded many times. The chain uses TRBV19 and TRBJ2-1; no clear D. The CDR3 contains 15 residues. From germline, CDR1 is LNHDA and CDR2 SQIVND (reference sequence). V was shortened by 3 bases and J by 1 base, with 10 bases between the two germline ends. The CDR3 nucleotides are TGTGCCAGTAGTATGGGAACACCTTCCTACAATGAGCAGTTCTTC. Translated: CASSMGTPSYNEQFF.

The sample holds many counts of this clonotype. The rearrangement joins TRBV7-2 to TRBJ2-5, with D perhaps matching TRBD1 (6 bases). The CDR3 has 16 amino acids. The V gene's germline CDR1 is SGHTA and CDR2 FQGNSA. V was clipped by 5 bases and J by 2 bases, with 18 bases between them. CDR3 in amino acids: CASSPRPGTRQETQYF. The CDR3 bases are TGTGCCAGCAGCCCACGACCCGGGACAAGACAAGAGACCCAGTACTTC.

The CDR3 protein is CASTPHPRGIQETQYF. The CDR3 DNA reads as TGTGCCAGCACCCCTCACCCCCGGGGGATCCAAGAGACCCAGTACTTC. This chain uses TRBV6-1 with TRBJ2-5; perhaps TRBD2 as D (6 bases). Per germline, CDR1 MNHNS and CDR2 SASEGT. V was shortened by 7 bases and J by 1 base, with 19 bases between the two germline ends. The CDR3 is 16 amino acids.

The genes are TRBV5-1 and TRBJ2-1; 12 bases fit TRBD2. Trimming at V came to 4 bases and at J to 0 bases, leaving 5 bases not matched to a gene. The CDR3 covers 17 residues. The germline gives CDR1 SGHRS, CDR2 YFSETQ. CDR3 sequence: CASSPWTSGASYNEQFF. DNA of the CDR3: TGCGCCAGCAGCCCCTGGACTAGCGGGGCCTCCTACAATGAGCAGTTCTTC.

This clonotype was seen only once. J is TRBJ2-2 and V is TRBV7-6; D might be TRBD1 (6 bases). V lost 6 bases to trimming and J lost 8 bases, with 16 bases between them. CDR1 and CDR2 (germline): SGHVS, FNYEAQ. This CDR3 region has 14 residues. The chain's CDR3 is CASRPTGLRGELFF. The CDR3, as DNA: TGTGCCAGCAGGCCTACAGGGCTCAGGGGGGAGCTGTTTTTT.

This clonotype was observed many times. The V gene is TRBV27, the J gene TRBJ2-5; D remains unclear. V dropped 2 bases and J dropped 0 bases, with 13 bases sitting between them. Germline V gives CDR1 MNHEY, CDR2 SMNVEV (reference sequence). The CDR3 loop spans 16 amino acids. As DNA, the CDR3 is TGTGCCAGCAGTTTACGTGGTGGGGATTACCAAGAGACCCAGTACTTC. The encoded protein is CASSLRGGDYQETQYF.

This clonotype came up a few times. The chain has TRBV6-8 and TRBJ2-7, with TRBD1 matching over 7 bases. V lost 5 bases to trimming and J lost 4 bases; unmatched junction nucleotides: 14. CDR3 length: 16 residues. CDR1 is MNHGY and CDR2 is SAAAGT in the germline V gene. CDR3 sequence (DNA): TGTGCCAGCAGTCCTCGGACAGGTCCTCTCCTTTACGAGCAGTACGTC. Protein: CASSPRTGPLLYEQYV.

V gene TRBV6-1 combines with J gene TRBJ2-3, with D uncertain. Germline CDR1 MNHNS, CDR2 SASEGT. Trimming took 6 bases from V and 2 from J, leaving 15 bases between them. The CDR3 loop spans 15 amino acids. The CDR3: CASRLSVVLTDTQYF. Written as DNA, the CDR3 is TGTGCCAGCAGGCTAAGTGTGGTCCTCACAGATACGCAGTATTTT.

This clonotype was counted ten times or more. The rearrangement uses TRBV7-6 and TRBJ2-1, with 7 bases that match TRBD1. Per germline, CDR1 SGHVS and CDR2 FNYEAQ. The junction had 8 bases not matched to a gene; V was cut back by 5 bases and J by 7 bases. The CDR3 is 14 amino acids. The CDR3 region has the DNA TGTGCCAGCAGCATCACCCAGGGGGATAATGAGCAGTTCTTC. Translated, it gives CASSITQGDNEQFF.